This T cell receptor beta chain was sequenced during a study of regulatory T cells in long-lasting Graves disease. Study-wide points: It was in persistent disease that TRBV28, TRBJ1-2 and TRBJ2-5 were favored. Relative to newly diagnosed Graves' patients, persistent ones had lower TCR diversity.

As regards this clonotype: Its cognate antigen is unknown.

The sample's time point: newly diagnosed GD, antithyroid drugs for less than 3 months. The TCR library was made from RNA that had been extracted from PBMCs in TRIzol. Germline V lookup: CDR1 MRHNA, CDR2 SNTAGT. The CDR3 is made up of 15 amino acids. Trimming took 5 bases from V and 3 from J; bases not matched to a gene: 7. Assembly of TCR beta libraries relied on iRepertoire HTBI primers together with Arm-PCR of CDR3 regions. TCRdb reprocessed the multiplex PCR reads via MiXCR and lists one record per CDR3 protein. Altogether more than 450,000 distinct CDR3 sequences are present, 12% being singletons, with the ten largest covering approximately 9%. These data were also filed under a second study, of T cells in Graves' hyperthyroidism and ophthalmopathy. That source notes: For Graves' hyperthyroidism to be stable, ophthalmopathy could not progress within 18 months. Patients between 18 and 65 years old had hyperthyroidism, newly diagnosed and lasting under 2 months.

The rearrangement uses TRBV6-4 and TRBJ1-1; TRBD1 matches at 9 bases. The sample in question was peripheral blood mononuclear cells (PBMCs), obtained at new diagnosis, from a patient treated with antithyroid drugs. The clonotype comes from a woman aged 25 to 39 with Graves disease. As DNA, the CDR3 is TGTGCCAGCAGTTACCGTGGACAGGGGTACACTGAAGCTTTCTTT. It encodes CASSYRGQGYTEAFF.